Listed below are T cell receptor beta chains from one sample, sequenced in a study of shared clonotypes between healthy human individuals. The data were produced by immunoSEQ multiplex PCR, yet TCRdb's version contains in-frame clones alone and is incomplete. The sample consists of around 370,000 clones, about 97% of them appearing once. Source material: memory CD8+ T cells sorted from blood. Every receptor here comes from a man aged 25-40 years in good health. The CDR3 runs from the conserved cysteine through the conserved F or W. D genes are given only for firm matches.

cdr3_length | j_call | d_call | v_call | cdr3_aa
15 | TRBJ1-1 | . | TRBV19 | CASSKRRGLNTEAFF
15 | TRBJ1-4 | . | TRBV29-1 | CSVGRDEGTNEKLFF
14 | TRBJ1-2 | . | TRBV28 | CASSTDRWLGGYTF
19 | TRBJ2-3 | TRBD2 | TRBV27 | CASSSTLEGSGRVSDTQYF
15 | TRBJ2-3 | TRBD2 | TRBV27 | CASSASGRSTDTQYF
15 | TRBJ2-7 | TRBD1 | TRBV5-6 | CASSLRDRGLNEQYF
15 | TRBJ2-3 | . | TRBV11-2 | CASSLDGAGIDTQYF
15 | TRBJ2-7 | TRBD2 | TRBV19 | CASSSQRTSGYEQYF
13 | TRBJ1-2 | TRBD1 | TRBV28 | CASRPGTVGGYTF
16 | TRBJ2-7 | . | TRBV6-6 | CASSYSGGGHVYEQYF
14 | TRBJ1-1 | . | TRBV10-3 | CAISESEVNTEAFF
14 | TRBJ2-7 | TRBD2 | TRBV27 | CASSFIAGPYEQYF
11 | TRBJ2-7 | . | TRBV27 | CASSNYYEQYF
18 | TRBJ1-4 | TRBD1 | TRBV6-1 | CASSGGTGGDRFNEKLFF
15 | TRBJ2-4 | . | TRBV30 | CAWSVFGLAKNIQYF
13 | TRBJ2-7 | . | TRBV11-2 | CASSLAGEYEQYF
16 | TRBJ1-2 | . | TRBV19 | CASSILLPGRAYGYTF
14 | TRBJ1-4 | TRBD1 | TRBV27 | CASRLQGASEKLFF
18 | TRBJ2-7 | TRBD2 | TRBV27 | CASSLRPGLAGVYDEQYF
13 | TRBJ1-1 | . | TRBV19 | CASTLGTKTEAFF
16 | TRBJ2-7 | TRBD1 | TRBV5-5 | CASSRGQGSFLGEQYF
12 | TRBJ2-7 | . | TRBV2 | CASSGTSYEQYF
15 | TRBJ1-5 | . | TRBV6-1 | CASKQSVGDYQPQHF
14 | TRBJ1-1 | TRBD1 | TRBV28 | CASRRQGMNTEAFF
14 | TRBJ2-5 | TRBD1 | TRBV2 | CASSTGTGQETQYF
14 | TRBJ2-7 | . | TRBV7-8 | CASSANRDSYEQYF
14 | TRBJ1-1 | . | TRBV5-4 | CASSFRGGITEAFF
17 | TRBJ2-2 | TRBD2 | TRBV19 | CASSTAGAGGWTGELFF
15 | TRBJ2-5 | TRBD1 | TRBV30 | CAWSVPAGGIETQYF
17 | TRBJ2-1 | TRBD2 | TRBV10-3 | CAISDSIGRVTYNEQFF
13 | TRBJ2-1 | . | TRBV30 | CAGGLGGGNEQFF
14 | TRBJ2-7 | TRBD2 | TRBV29-1 | CSVVLASGGYEQYF
15 | TRBJ2-1 | TRBD2 | TRBV4-1 | CASSHWRESYNEQFF
17 | TRBJ2-1 | TRBD1 | TRBV6-1 | CASSEWVGQGYSTEQFF
16 | TRBJ2-1 | . | TRBV4-1 | CASSQEGILRGYEQFF
16 | TRBJ2-7 | TRBD2 | TRBV7-9 | CASSLGTSASSYEQYF
15 | TRBJ2-1 | . | TRBV9 | CASSVGLPSYNEQFF
17 | TRBJ1-6 | TRBD1 | TRBV18 | CASSPRRTGAGNSPLHF
14 | TRBJ2-2 | TRBD2 | TRBV2 | CASEGGSRTGELFF
12 | TRBJ1-1 | TRBD1 | TRBV28 | CASETGGTEAFF
15 | TRBJ2-1 | TRBD2 | TRBV4-1 | CASRGSGRADNEQFF
16 | TRBJ2-3 | TRBD2 | TRBV14 | CASISGRLSSTDTQYF
15 | TRBJ2-5 | TRBD1 | TRBV29-1 | CSVEIRTGAQETQYF
15 | TRBJ2-7 | TRBD2 | TRBV2 | CASTRESGRTYEQYF
13 | TRBJ2-5 | . | TRBV29-1 | CSVLGGFQETQYF
12 | TRBJ2-5 | . | TRBV15 | CATSRDQETQYF
15 | TRBJ2-7 | TRBD2 | TRBV7-3 | CASRHARGGTYEQYF
16 | TRBJ2-7 | TRBD2 | TRBV9 | CASSVEAGAAGYEQYF
14 | TRBJ1-5 | TRBD1 | TRBV4-2 | CASSSRQGNQPQHF
11 | TRBJ2-7 | . | TRBV6-6 | CASSMQGEQYF
13 | TRBJ1-2 | . | TRBV6-5 | CASSPTANYGYTF
14 | TRBJ2-1 | TRBD2 | TRBV29-1 | CSGGPDGRAEEQFF
14 | TRBJ1-3 | TRBD1 | TRBV5-6 | CASSSGQGRNTIYF